Listed below are T cell receptor beta chains from one sample, sequenced in a study of cytomegalovirus exposure and HLA in healthy donors. Assay used: immunoSEQ multiplex PCR; TCRdb lists only in-frame clones, some missing. Of over 150,000 clones listed, 65% to 70% are singletons. Sequenced material: PBMCs. These receptor sequences come from a woman aged 18-30 years in good health and CMV-seropositive. CDR3s include the opening cysteine and the closing phenylalanine or tryptophan. A D gene is named only where the DNA matches it firmly. Size is stated for part of the rows, as once, few or many counts, or as a class when the clone is expanded.

CDR3aa: CASSLTGGFNSPLHF; CDR3nt: TGTGCCAGCAGTTTAACGGGGGGCTTTAATTCACCCCTCCACTTT; d_gene: -; abundance: -; v_gene: TRBV27; j_gene: TRBJ1-6
CDR3aa: CASSWASVGTDTQYF; CDR3nt: TGTGCCAGCAGTTGGGCTAGCGTTGGCACAGATACGCAGTATTTT; d_gene: -; abundance: -; v_gene: TRBV2; j_gene: TRBJ2-3
CDR3aa: CASSKIQGSNTEAFF; CDR3nt: TGTGCCAGCAGCAAAATACAGGGCTCGAACACTGAAGCTTTCTTT; d_gene: -; abundance: few; v_gene: TRBV5-4; j_gene: TRBJ1-1
CDR3aa: CASSIIFGTGVVDEQFF; CDR3nt: TGTGCCAGTAGTATAATTTTTGGGACAGGGGTTGTCGATGAGCAGTTCTTC; d_gene: TRBD1; abundance: -; v_gene: TRBV19; j_gene: TRBJ2-1
CDR3aa: CASSYSLSQGRSPLHF; CDR3nt: TGTGCCAGCAGTTACTCGCTATCCCAGGGTCGTTCACCCCTCCACTTT; d_gene: -; abundance: -; v_gene: TRBV6-5; j_gene: TRBJ1-6
CDR3aa: CAGRQGLNQPQHF; CDR3nt: TGTGCCGGACGACAGGGGTTAAATCAGCCCCAGCATTTT; d_gene: TRBD1; abundance: -; v_gene: TRBV6-6; j_gene: TRBJ1-5
CDR3aa: CASSLAWSGTYNEQFF; CDR3nt: TGCGCCAGCAGCTTGGCCTGGTCAGGGACCTACAATGAGCAGTTCTTC; d_gene: -; abundance: -; v_gene: TRBV5-1; j_gene: TRBJ2-1
CDR3aa: CASSYKSSGPYEQYF; CDR3nt: TGTGCCAGCAGTTACAAGTCTAGCGGGCCCTACGAGCAGTACTTC; d_gene: TRBD2; abundance: -; v_gene: TRBV6-6; j_gene: TRBJ2-7
CDR3aa: CATRGGGDNEQFF; CDR3nt: TGTGCCACCAGGGGCGGGGGGGACAATGAGCAGTTCTTC; d_gene: TRBD2; abundance: -; v_gene: TRBV15; j_gene: TRBJ2-1
CDR3aa: CASSQTRQGATEKLFF; CDR3nt: TGTGCCAGCAGCCAAACCCGACAGGGGGCCACGGAAAAACTGTTTTTT; d_gene: TRBD1; abundance: -; v_gene: TRBV4-2; j_gene: TRBJ1-4
CDR3aa: CASSVPSEQYF; CDR3nt: TGTGCCAGCAGCGTTCCCTCCGAGCAGTACTTC; d_gene: -; abundance: -; v_gene: TRBV9; j_gene: TRBJ2-7
CDR3aa: CASSLGLNYEQYF; CDR3nt: TGTGCCAGCAGCTTAGGACTAAACTACGAGCAGTACTTC; d_gene: -; abundance: -; v_gene: TRBV7-6; j_gene: TRBJ2-7
CDR3aa: CASRVGGSGQPQHF; CDR3nt: TGTGCCAGCAGGGTGGGAGGTTCGGGGCAGCCCCAGCATTTT; d_gene: -; abundance: -; v_gene: TRBV7-2; j_gene: TRBJ1-5
CDR3aa: CASSENLGSPLHF; CDR3nt: TGTGCCAGTAGTGAAAATCTCGGTTCACCCCTCCACTTT; d_gene: -; abundance: few; v_gene: TRBV19; j_gene: TRBJ1-6
CDR3aa: CASSGGIGQGTGGYTF; CDR3nt: TGTGCCAGCAGTGGGGGGATTGGACAGGGCACGGGCGGCTACACCTTC; d_gene: TRBD1; abundance: once; v_gene: TRBV25-1; j_gene: TRBJ1-2
CDR3aa: CAIKAEGTGVKQYF; CDR3nt: TGTGCCATCAAAGCGGAGGGAACGGGAGTAAAGCAGTACTTC; d_gene: -; abundance: -; v_gene: TRBV10-3; j_gene: TRBJ2-7
CDR3aa: CASSYRQGNEQYF; CDR3nt: TGTGCCAGCAGTTACCGGCAGGGTAACGAGCAGTACTTC; d_gene: -; abundance: -; v_gene: TRBV6-6; j_gene: TRBJ2-7
CDR3aa: CASSRQPDYEQFF; CDR3nt: TGTGCCAGCAGCCGACAGCCAGATTATGAGCAGTTCTTC; d_gene: -; abundance: -; v_gene: TRBV7-9; j_gene: TRBJ2-1
CDR3aa: CASSNTGSAYQETQYF; CDR3nt: TGTGCCAGCAGCAATACAGGGTCGGCCTACCAAGAGACCCAGTACTTC; d_gene: -; abundance: -; v_gene: TRBV6-6; j_gene: TRBJ2-5
CDR3aa: CASSYSPGAGEQYF; CDR3nt: TGTGCCAGCAGTTACTCGCCGGGCGCGGGTGAGCAGTATTTC; d_gene: -; abundance: -; v_gene: TRBV6-5; j_gene: TRBJ2-7
CDR3aa: CASSQDSGGGQPQHF; CDR3nt: TGCGCCAGCAGCCAAGATTCAGGGGGAGGACAGCCCCAGCATTTT; d_gene: TRBD1; abundance: -; v_gene: TRBV4-1; j_gene: TRBJ1-5
CDR3aa: CASSYSWTGATYEQYF; CDR3nt: TGTGCCAGCAGTTACTCCTGGACAGGGGCTACCTACGAGCAGTACTTC; d_gene: TRBD1; abundance: -; v_gene: TRBV6-5; j_gene: TRBJ2-7
CDR3aa: CSVERTGGTEAFF; CDR3nt: TGCAGCGTTGAACGGACAGGGGGCACTGAAGCTTTCTTT; d_gene: TRBD1; abundance: few; v_gene: TRBV29-1; j_gene: TRBJ1-1
CDR3aa: CASSQGPTDYERYF; CDR3nt: TGCGCCAGCAGCCAAGGACCCACTGATTACGAGCGGTACTTC; d_gene: -; abundance: -; v_gene: TRBV4-1; j_gene: TRBJ2-7
CDR3aa: CASSSVEGTRGSFF; CDR3nt: TGCGCCAGCAGCTCCGTTGAGGGAACTAGAGGTTCTTTCTTT; d_gene: -; abundance: -; v_gene: TRBV5-1; j_gene: TRBJ1-1
CDR3aa: CASSASGGWDQPQHF; CDR3nt: TGTGCCAGCAGCGCATCAGGGGGCTGGGATCAGCCCCAGCATTTT; d_gene: TRBD1; abundance: few; v_gene: TRBV4-2; j_gene: TRBJ1-5
CDR3aa: CASSLRGSGYTF; CDR3nt: TGTGCCAGCAGTCTAAGGGGTTCTGGCTACACCTTC; d_gene: -; abundance: -; v_gene: TRBV27; j_gene: TRBJ1-2
CDR3aa: CASSWTTGQGNEQFF; CDR3nt: TGCGCCAGCAGCTGGACGACAGGGCAGGGAAATGAGCAGTTCTTC; d_gene: TRBD1; abundance: -; v_gene: TRBV5-1; j_gene: TRBJ2-1
CDR3aa: CASSQVGGIGYTF; CDR3nt: TGTGCCAGCAGCCAAGTTGGGGGGATTGGCTACACCTTC; d_gene: -; abundance: few; v_gene: TRBV14; j_gene: TRBJ1-2
CDR3aa: CASSLPPGVQETQYF; CDR3nt: TGTGCCAGCAGCTTACCTCCAGGGGTCCAAGAGACCCAGTACTTC; d_gene: -; abundance: -; v_gene: TRBV7-3; j_gene: TRBJ2-5
CDR3aa: CARTPGSGNTIYF; CDR3nt: TGTGCCCGTACACCTGGCTCTGGAAACACCATATATTTT; d_gene: -; abundance: -; v_gene: TRBV30; j_gene: TRBJ1-3
CDR3aa: CASSFGTGNTEAFF; CDR3nt: TGTGCCAGCAGTTTTGGAACAGGGAACACTGAAGCTTTCTTT; d_gene: -; abundance: -; v_gene: TRBV27; j_gene: TRBJ1-1